Below, 30 T cell receptor beta chains from the same sample are listed, as sequenced in a study of blood T cells in healthy people across ages (dated by TCRdb to about 2015). The library relied on 5' RACE. Sequencing relied on an Illumina HiSeq 2500. The second PCR ran for roughly 6 to 11 cycles and used a J-beta primer mix along with a sample-barcoded 5' primer. TCRdb trimmed public reads at Q25 via fastp, called clones via MiXCR and kept in-frame beta chains. Every CDR3 protein is listed once, alongside the most common genes and DNA of its rows. The sample table lists 550,000 to 750,000 distinct CDR3 sequences, roughly 21% of them with a count of one. The ten largest clones represent roughly 3.7% of the sample. The sample taken for sequencing was blood. The receptors were sampled from a man aged 65 to 85 in good health.

This clonotype was counted a few times. This rearrangement joins TRBV7-9 to TRBJ2-7; 10 nucleotides align to TRBD1. V gave up 6 bases and J gave up 3 bases; unmatched junction bases: 8. This CDR3 comprises 15 residues. CDR1 and CDR2 (germline): SEHNR, FQNEAQ (reference sequence). The DNA for the CDR3 is TGTGCCAGCAGATCCGGGACAGGGGTGGTCTACGAGCAGTACTTC. Protein: CASRSGTGVVYEQYF.

Note on this clonotype: At one end, the junction sequence differs from germline, possibly due to a read error. The chain recombines TRBV6-5 with TRBJ1-1; TRBD1 might be the D (5 bases). The CDR3 covers 14 residues. Germline V gene lookup returns CDR1 MNHEY and CDR2 SVGAGI. This CDR3 is CASSSLPGNTEALF. The CDR3 coding sequence is TGTGCCAGCAGTTCCCTCCCAGGGAACACTGAAGCTCTCTTT.

The chain recombines TRBV3-1 with TRBJ2-5; D remains ambiguous. V lost 2 bases and J lost 2, with 6 bases in between. Germline-derived CDR1 and CDR2 are LGHDT and YNNKEL (reference sequence). The CDR3 is made up of 13 amino acids. The CDR3: CASSQNPQETQYF. CDR3 DNA: TGTGCCAGCAGCCAAAACCCGCAAGAGACCCAGTACTTC.

This clonotype was seen only once. The chain joins TRBV12-3 or TRBV12-4 to TRBJ2-6, with 10 bases that match TRBD2. With V trimmed by 8 bases and J by 0 bases, 7 bases remained unmatched. This CDR3 region has 17 residues. The CDR3 region has the DNA TGTGCCAGCGGCCCGGGACTAGCGACCTCTGGGGCCAACGTCCTGACTTTC. This gives the protein CASGPGLATSGANVLTF.

V is TRBV18 and J is TRBJ2-6; D is undetermined. CDR1 and CDR2 from the germline V gene are KGHSH and LQKENI. The V and J ends lost 4 bases and 0 bases respectively, with 13 bases between them. The CDR3 extends over 17 amino acids. The CDR3 DNA follows: TGTGCCAGCTCACTCAATCAGTTGAGCTCTGGGGCCAACGTCCTGACTTTC. Amino acids: CASSLNQLSSGANVLTF.

The sample holds a few counts of this clonotype. This chain joins TRBV28 and TRBJ2-3; 9 bases agree with TRBD2. CDR3 size: 15 residues. Trimming at V came to 6 bases and at J to 6 bases, leaving 10 bases not matched to a gene. Germline CDR1 and CDR2: MDHEN and SYDVKM. CDR3 nucleotides: TGTGCCAGCAGCATAGCGGGAGCGAATTCGGATACGCAGTATTTT. Its protein product is CASSIAGANSDTQYF.

V usage is TRBV28 and J usage is TRBJ2-5; D gene uncertain. Germline CDR1 reads MDHEN; CDR2 reads SYDVKM. Between the trimmed V and J ends, which lost 6 bases and 7 bases, there was a span of 15 bases. This CDR3 spans 13 amino acids. CDR3 sequence: CASSSPAPRTQYF. The CDR3 DNA reads as TGTGCCAGCAGCTCCCCCGCACCACGGACCCAGTACTTC.

The chain links TRBV9 to TRBJ2-5, with D perhaps given as TRBD1 or TRBD2 (5 bases each). The J call could be wrong; TRBJ2-7 is a better fit for the DNA end. The CDR3 consists of 16 residues. CDR1 SGDLS and CDR2 YYNGEE come from the germline V gene. The CDR3, as DNA: TGTGCCAGCAGCGTAGCCCCCGGGACGACAACCTACGAGCAGTACTTC. This gives the protein CASSVAPGTTTYEQYF.

J is TRBJ2-5 and V is TRBV20-1, with TRBD1 identical over 9 bases. The DNA end lines up better with TRBJ2-7; the J call may be wrong. This CDR3 has 15 amino acids. Per the germline V gene, CDR1 is DFQATT and CDR2 is SNEGSKA (reference sequence). The CDR3 here is CSAIIPGQGSYEQYF. CDR3 sequence (DNA): TGCAGTGCCATCATACCGGGACAGGGATCCTACGAGCAGTACTTC.

The chain has TRBV5-1 and TRBJ1-1; no reliable D call. V lost 0 bases to trimming and J lost 5 bases, with 11 bases between them. CDR3 length: 14 amino acids. Germline V gives CDR1 SGHRS, CDR2 YFSETQ. CDR3 region: CASSLAGPTTEAFF. The CDR3 region has the DNA TGCGCCAGCAGCTTGGCCGGGCCAACGACTGAAGCTTTCTTT.

The chain links TRBV6-5 to TRBJ1-3; D is unresolved. CDR1 MNHEY and CDR2 SVGAGI come from the germline V gene. Deletions cut 4 bases from V and 0 bases from J, with 7 bases between. This CDR3 region has 14 residues. The CDR3 region is CASSSEYSGNTIYF. For the CDR3, the DNA is TGTGCCAGCAGTTCCGAATACTCTGGAAACACCATATATTTT.

This clonotype was seen a few times. The chain is built from TRBV18 and TRBJ2-1; tentative D call: TRBD2 (6 bases). This CDR3 spans 15 amino acids. V lost 0 bases to trimming and J lost 6 bases, with 12 bases between them. Germline loops: CDR1 KGHSH, CDR2 LQKENI. This CDR3 reads CASSPPLGGSNEQFF. The CDR3 DNA is TGTGCCAGCTCACCACCGTTGGGGGGATCCAATGAGCAGTTCTTC. The full variable domain, its missing parts supplied by reference TRBV18 and TRBJ2-1, is NAGVMQNPRHLVRRRGQEARLRCSPMKGHSHVYWYRQLPEEGLKFMVYLQKENIIDESGMPKERFSAEFPKEGPSILRIQQVVRGDSAAYFCASSPPLGGSNEQFFGPGTRLTVL.

This chain links TRBV14 with TRBJ2-3; D may be TRBD1 (6 bases). V lost 1 base and J 2 bases, leaving 10 bases between the germline ends. There are 15 residues in the CDR3. The germline V gene encodes CDR1 SGHDN and CDR2 FVKESK. CDR3 sequence: CASSQVGGYTDTQYF. The CDR3 bases are TGTGCCAGCAGCCAAGTAGGGGGATACACAGATACGCAGTATTTT.

The sample holds many counts of this clonotype. This chain connects TRBV5-1 to TRBJ2-1; 10 positions match TRBD2. With 0 bases clipped from V and 7 bases from J, the junction kept 13 bases outside the gene matches. The CDR3 totals 18 residues. CDR1 is SGHRS and CDR2 is YFSETQ in the germline V gene. CDR3 protein: CASSLAPPTSGQPNEQFF. The CDR3 nucleotides are TGCGCCAGCAGCTTGGCACCCCCGACTAGCGGGCAACCAAATGAGCAGTTCTTC. The whole variable domain, remainder taken from reference TRBV5-1 and TRBJ2-1, is KAGVTQTPRYLIKTRGQQVTLSCSPISGHRSVSWYQQTPGQGLQFLFEYFSETQRNKGNFPGRFSGRQFSNSRSEMNVSTLELGDSALYLCASSLAPPTSGQPNEQFFGPGTRLTVL.

A few counts support this clonotype. The chain has TRBV2 and TRBJ1-6; D is ambiguous. This CDR3 has 14 residues. The ends were cut back, 8 bases at V and 1 base at J, with 9 bases in the middle. CDR1 is SNHLY, CDR2 FYNNEI, per germline. In nucleotides, the CDR3 is TGTGCCAGCGGTGGAGATTCCTATAATTCACCCCTCCACTTT. Translation gives CASGGDSYNSPLHF.

The genes are TRBV6-1 and TRBJ2-3; D is unresolved. Deletions cut 5 bases from V and 3 bases from J, with 12 bases between. The CDR3 is made up of 14 amino acids. CDR1 is MNHNS and CDR2 is SASEGT in the germline V gene. The CDR3 nucleotides read TGTGCCAGCAGTCGGGCTCTAGGTACAGATACGCAGTATTTT. Translation: CASSRALGTDTQYF.

V gene TRBV5-5 combines with J gene TRBJ2-5; 10 nucleotides align to TRBD2. The last part of the DNA fits TRBJ2-7 better; the J call may be wrong. The germline V gene encodes CDR1 SGHKS and CDR2 YYEKEE (reference sequence). This CDR3 region has 15 residues. Here the CDR3 DNA reads TGTGCCAGCAGCTTGGCTAGCGGGAGAATCTACGAGCAGTACTTC. This codes for CASSLASGRIYEQYF.

The table lists this clonotype with a few counts. The chain joins TRBV7-9 to TRBJ2-5, with 7 bases matching TRBD2. Germline lookup yields CDR1 SEHNR and CDR2 FQNEAQ (reference sequence). This CDR3 spans 16 amino acids. V shed 1 base and J 5 bases; nucleotides not matched to a gene: 10. Here the CDR3 DNA reads TGTGCCAGCAGCTTAGTCGGTCTAGCGGCTCAGGAGACCCAGTACTTC. Amino acids: CASSLVGLAAQETQYF. Full variable domain (outside the CDR3, taken from reference TRBV7-9 and TRBJ2-5): DTGVSQNPRHKITKRGQNVTFRCDPISEHNRLYWYRQTLGQGPEFLTYFQNEAQLEKSRLLSDRFSAERPKGSFSTLEIQRTEQGDSAMYLCASSLVGLAAQETQYFGPGTRLLVL.

A remark on this clonotype: The junction departs from the called germline gene at one end, perhaps through a read error. The rearrangement uses TRBV10-3 and TRBJ2-7, with D perhaps assigned TRBD1 or TRBD2 (6 bases each). CDR1 is ENHRY and CDR2 is SYGVKD in the germline V gene. The CDR3 has 17 residues. DNA for the CDR3: TGTGCCATCAGTGACTCGGGGGTAGGGGGAATCTCCTACGAGGAGTACTTC. Its translation is CAISDSGVGGISYEEYF.

The CDR3 sequence: CASSLGQGVSDEQFF. The DNA of the CDR3 is TGTGCCAGCAGTCTGGGACAGGGTGTATCGGATGAGCAGTTCTTC. The chain uses TRBV27 and TRBJ2-5; TRBD1 matches 9 bases. Matching the DNA end better, TRBJ2-1 makes the J call doubtful. This CDR3 is 15 amino acids long. The germline V gene has CDR1 MNHEY and CDR2 SMNVEV (reference sequence).

Only one count was recorded for this clonotype. V is TRBV5-1 and J is TRBJ2-5, with TRBD2 matching 10 bases. The end of the DNA is better explained by TRBJ2-1, so the J call may be wrong. The CDR3 totals 16 residues. The germline V gene has CDR1 SGHRS and CDR2 YFSETQ. CDR3 residues: CASSPRLAGDSNEQFF. The CDR3 DNA follows: TGCGCCAGCAGCCCCAGGCTAGCGGGGGATTCCAATGAGCAGTTCTTC.

Of note for this clonotype: Since the CDR3 does not end with the conserved phenylalanine or tryptophan, this likely comes from a read error. This chain uses TRBV7-2 with TRBJ2-5; D assignment may be TRBD1 or TRBD2 (5 bases each). Germline-derived CDR1 and CDR2 are SGHTA and FQGNSA. V was pared by 5 bases and J by 1 base, with 11 bases between. The CDR3 has 14 amino acids. The CDR3 DNA follows: TGTGCCAGCAGCCTTGGGACCTCCCAAGAGACCCAGTACCTC. It specifies CASSLGTSQETQYL.

This clonotype was seen a few times. The rearrangement uses TRBV7-2 and TRBJ2-5, with D possibly being TRBD1 (6 bases). The CDR3 has 17 residues. Germline CDR1 reads SGHTA; CDR2 reads FQGNSA. V was pared by 7 bases and J by 3 bases, with 24 bases between. The CDR3 protein is CASNLGALRGREETQYF. DNA of the CDR3: TGTGCCAGCAACTTGGGCGCACTCAGGGGAAGAGAAGAGACCCAGTACTTC. Full variable domain (outside the CDR3, taken from reference TRBV7-2 and TRBJ2-5): GAGVSQSPSNKVTEKGKDVELRCDPISGHTALYWYRQSLGQGLEFLIYFQGNSAPDKSGLPSDRFSAERTGGSVSTLTIQRTQQEDSAVYLCASNLGALRGREETQYFGPGTRLLVL.

This CDR3 is CASSWPQQGAYEQYF. For the CDR3, the DNA is TGTGCCAGCAGTTGGCCACAACAGGGGGCGTACGAGCAGTACTTC. V and J are TRBV28 and TRBJ2-7; 9 bases fit TRBD1. The V gene's germline CDR1 is MDHEN and CDR2 SYDVKM. The CDR3 has 15 amino acids. J lost 4 bases, V lost 4 bases, and 8 bases had no gene match.

This clonotype came up once. J is TRBJ2-7 and V is TRBV7-8; 7 nucleotides line up with TRBD2. This CDR3 contains 14 residues. J was trimmed by 3 bases and V by 5 bases; bases with no gene match: 7. CDR1 and CDR2 from the germline V gene are SGHVS and FQNEAQ. The CDR3 loop is CASSPRDYVYEQYF. DNA of the CDR3: TGTGCCAGCAGCCCCCGGGACTACGTCTACGAGCAGTACTTC.

The chain is built from TRBV7-2 and TRBJ2-5; D not certain. Trimming left V 7 bases short and J 5 bases short, with 17 bases between. Germline V gene lookup returns CDR1 SGHTA and CDR2 FQGNSA. This CDR3 is 14 amino acids long. CDR3 sequence: CASTKGPTQETQYF. The CDR3 nucleotides read TGTGCCAGCACCAAAGGGCCTACACAGGAGACCCAGTACTTC.

V and J are TRBV14 and TRBJ2-1; 7 nucleotides agree with TRBD2. Germline lookup yields CDR1 SGHDN and CDR2 FVKESK. The CDR3 totals 13 residues. The V segment lost 3 bases and the J segment 5 bases; nucleotides outside the gene matches: 1. The CDR3 spells CASSQGGNNEQFF. DNA for the CDR3: TGTGCCAGCAGCCAGGGGGGGAACAATGAGCAGTTCTTC.

In the case of this clonotype: A much larger clone differs by one base, so this may be a read error. J is TRBJ2-3 and V is TRBV2; 7 bases agree with TRBD1. The CDR3 consists of 12 residues. Germline V CDR1 and CDR2: SNHLY, FYNNEI. CDR3 protein: CASSPTGDMQYF. The DNA of the CDR3 is TGTGCCAGCAGCCCAACAGGGGATATGCAGTATTTT.

The J gene is TRBJ2-2, the V gene TRBV15; D not resolved. The CDR3 is 11 residues long. V was trimmed by 3 bases and J by 6 bases, leaving 2 bases between them. CDR1 LNHNV and CDR2 YYDKDF come from the germline V gene (reference sequence). The CDR3: CATSRAGELFF. The CDR3 nucleotides read TGTGCCACCAGCAGGGCCGGGGAGCTGTTTTTT.

This clonotype was observed at least ten times. The chain combines TRBV5-1 with TRBJ2-5; 13 bases map to TRBD2. CDR3 length equals 14 residues. CDR1 is SGHRS, CDR2 YFSETQ, per germline. The V gene end was trimmed by 8 bases and the J gene end by 4 bases; junction bases not matched to a gene: 5. CDR3 amino acids: CASRLAGGLETQYF. CDR3 nucleotides: TGCGCCAGTCGACTAGCGGGAGGTTTAGAGACCCAGTACTTC. Based on the CDR3 plus reference TRBV5-1 and TRBJ2-5, the full variable domain is KAGVTQTPRYLIKTRGQQVTLSCSPISGHRSVSWYQQTPGQGLQFLFEYFSETQRNKGNFPGRFSGRQFSNSRSEMNVSTLELGDSALYLCASRLAGGLETQYFGPGTRLLVL.